These T cell receptor beta chains were read from a single sample in a study of early T cells in non-severe SARS-CoV-2 infection. One entry per CDR3 protein results from TCRdb running MiXCR on the 5' RACE reads. The repertoire holds around 68,000 distinct CDR3 sequences, with 5% to 6.5% as singletons. Sequenced here: whole blood, sampled at baseline. Source of these receptors: an adult who was a healthcare worker with PCR-confirmed SARS-CoV-2 infection or an uninfected control (not recorded which). The CDR3 runs from the conserved cysteine through the conserved F or W. The order of the fields is D gene, V gene, clone size, J gene, CDR3 DNA, CDR3 protein. D genes are given only for firm matches. Part of the rows lack a size; the others show once, few, many or a class for expanded clones.

d_gene: -
v_gene: TRBV6-6
abundance: -
j_gene: TRBJ1-3
CDR3nt: TGTGCCAGCAGTTATATACGGGAGAACACCATATATTTT
CDR3aa: CASSYIRENTIYF

d_gene: -
v_gene: TRBV5-1
abundance: few
j_gene: TRBJ2-1
CDR3nt: TGCGCCAGCAGCCCTGGTAAAGAGGTCAACCCTGAGCAGTTCTTC
CDR3aa: CASSPGKEVNPEQFF

d_gene: -
v_gene: TRBV27
abundance: many
j_gene: TRBJ1-5
CDR3nt: TGTGCCAGCAGTTTAAGTAGCAATCAGCCCCAGCATTTT
CDR3aa: CASSLSSNQPQHF

d_gene: TRBD1
v_gene: TRBV25-1
abundance: many
j_gene: TRBJ1-2
CDR3nt: TGTGCCAGCAGTGACCTACAGGGGTCCGGTTATGGCTACACCTTC
CDR3aa: CASSDLQGSGYGYTF

d_gene: -
v_gene: TRBV29-1
abundance: -
j_gene: TRBJ1-2
CDR3nt: TGCAGAGCAGGGGAGTATGGCTACACCTTC
CDR3aa: CRAGEYGYTF

d_gene: TRBD2
v_gene: TRBV20-1
abundance: many
j_gene: TRBJ2-7
CDR3nt: TGCAGTGCTAGCCCCCGGGGGGGGGGCTACGAGCAGTACTTC
CDR3aa: CSASPRGGGYEQYF

d_gene: -
v_gene: TRBV27
abundance: many
j_gene: TRBJ1-6
CDR3nt: TGTGCCAGCAGTTTCGAGGATTCACCCCTCCACTTT
CDR3aa: CASSFEDSPLHF

d_gene: -
v_gene: TRBV7-6
abundance: many
j_gene: TRBJ1-1
CDR3nt: TGTGCCAGCAGCTTCGGACAAGCGAACACTGAAGCTTTCTTT
CDR3aa: CASSFGQANTEAFF

d_gene: -
v_gene: TRBV28
abundance: many
j_gene: TRBJ1-2
CDR3nt: TGTGCCAGCAGGGAGCAGGACTATGGCTACACCTTC
CDR3aa: CASREQDYGYTF

d_gene: -
v_gene: TRBV5-1
abundance: many
j_gene: TRBJ2-1
CDR3nt: TGCGCCAGCAGCTTGGCCCCTGGCCTGACGTACAATGAGCAGTTCTTC
CDR3aa: CASSLAPGLTYNEQFF

d_gene: -
v_gene: TRBV7-6
abundance: many
j_gene: TRBJ2-7
CDR3nt: TGTGCCAGCAGCTTAAGCTCAGCGGCTTCCTACGAGCAGTACTTC
CDR3aa: CASSLSSAASYEQYF

d_gene: TRBD1
v_gene: TRBV4-1
abundance: many
j_gene: TRBJ2-7
CDR3nt: TGCGCCAGCAGCCAAGGGTCGACAGGGAGCTACGAGCAGTACTTC
CDR3aa: CASSQGSTGSYEQYF

d_gene: TRBD1
v_gene: TRBV28
abundance: -
j_gene: TRBJ2-7
CDR3nt: TGTGCCAGCAGGGGACAGGGGCGGGAGCAGTACTTC
CDR3aa: CASRGQGREQYF

d_gene: TRBD1
v_gene: TRBV20-1
abundance: few
j_gene: TRBJ1-2
CDR3nt: TGCAGTGCCCGTATTACAGGGGACTATGGCTACACCTTC
CDR3aa: CSARITGDYGYTF

d_gene: -
v_gene: TRBV4-2
abundance: few
j_gene: TRBJ2-6
CDR3nt: TGTGCCAGCAGCCAAGAGGTCATTTTCACCTCTGGGGCCAACGTCCTGACTTTC
CDR3aa: CASSQEVIFTSGANVLTF

d_gene: -
v_gene: TRBV27
abundance: many
j_gene: TRBJ2-1
CDR3nt: TGTGCCAGCAGTTCTCAAGGAGGGGGCGAAAGGATCGATGAGCAGTTCTTC
CDR3aa: CASSSQGGGERIDEQFF

d_gene: -
v_gene: TRBV7-2
abundance: many
j_gene: TRBJ1-1
CDR3nt: TGTGCCAGCAGCTTAGGGAACAGGTTGAACACTGAAGCTTTCTTT
CDR3aa: CASSLGNRLNTEAFF

d_gene: -
v_gene: TRBV7-2
abundance: many
j_gene: TRBJ2-7
CDR3nt: TGTGCCAGCAGCTTAGGACTATCGGTCTCCTACGAGCAGTACTTC
CDR3aa: CASSLGLSVSYEQYF

d_gene: TRBD1
v_gene: TRBV29-1
abundance: many
j_gene: TRBJ1-2
CDR3nt: TGCAGCGCCGGGACAGGGGGATATGGCTACACCTTC
CDR3aa: CSAGTGGYGYTF

d_gene: -
v_gene: TRBV6-5
abundance: few
j_gene: TRBJ1-1
CDR3nt: TGTGCCAGCAGTTACTCGAGGGGTGCGGGGGAATACATGAACACTGAAGCTTTCTTT
CDR3aa: CASSYSRGAGEYMNTEAFF

d_gene: -
v_gene: TRBV5-1
abundance: few
j_gene: TRBJ2-3
CDR3nt: TGCGCCAGCAGTGCGGCGGGCGGGGTCCTCGCAGATACGCAGTATTTT
CDR3aa: CASSAAGGVLADTQYF

d_gene: -
v_gene: TRBV24-1
abundance: few
j_gene: TRBJ1-2
CDR3nt: TGTGCCACCAGTGATCGCTTGGAGGATGGCTACACCTTC
CDR3aa: CATSDRLEDGYTF

d_gene: -
v_gene: TRBV5-1
abundance: many
j_gene: TRBJ2-1
CDR3nt: TGCGCCAGCAGCTTGGTACAGAACAATGAGCAGTTCTTC
CDR3aa: CASSLVQNNEQFF

d_gene: -
v_gene: TRBV19
abundance: many
j_gene: TRBJ2-1
CDR3nt: TGTGCCAGTAGTATAGGACAGGACAGCTCCTACAATGAGCAGTTCTTC
CDR3aa: CASSIGQDSSYNEQFF

d_gene: TRBD1
v_gene: TRBV2
abundance: few
j_gene: TRBJ2-3
CDR3nt: TGTGCCAGCAGTGGGGGACAGGAGGCATTGGGTACGCAGTATTTT
CDR3aa: CASSGGQEALGTQYF

d_gene: -
v_gene: TRBV28
abundance: -
j_gene: TRBJ2-3
CDR3nt: TGTGCCAGCAGTTTACCCCTCGGGGAAAGCGGGTGGGGCACAGATACGCAGTATTTT
CDR3aa: CASSLPLGESGWGTDTQYF

d_gene: TRBD1
v_gene: TRBV12-3/TRBV12-4
abundance: many
j_gene: TRBJ2-5
CDR3nt: TGTGCCAGCAGTTTAACAGGGGGCTGGCAAGAGACCCAGTACTTC
CDR3aa: CASSLTGGWQETQYF

d_gene: TRBD1
v_gene: TRBV28
abundance: many
j_gene: TRBJ2-1
CDR3nt: TGTGCCAGCAGTGGACAGGGAAGCTCCTACAATGAGCAGTTCTTC
CDR3aa: CASSGQGSSYNEQFF

d_gene: TRBD1
v_gene: TRBV28
abundance: -
j_gene: TRBJ2-1
CDR3nt: TGTGCCAGCAGTTTGCCGGGACAGAACTTTAAGGAGCAGTTCTTC
CDR3aa: CASSLPGQNFKEQFF

d_gene: TRBD1
v_gene: TRBV29-1
abundance: many
j_gene: TRBJ1-5
CDR3nt: TGCAGCGTCGCGGGACAGGGGGCAAGTCAGCCCCAGCATTTT
CDR3aa: CSVAGQGASQPQHF

d_gene: -
v_gene: TRBV28
abundance: many
j_gene: TRBJ2-1
CDR3nt: TGTGCCGGATCAACCGGAGATCTCGGGCCCGGTGTGAATGAGCAGTTCTTC
CDR3aa: CAGSTGDLGPGVNEQFF

d_gene: -
v_gene: TRBV28
abundance: few
j_gene: TRBJ2-1
CDR3nt: TGTGCCAGCAGCACTCCCGCAGCGGGACAGAGTTACAATGAGCAGTTCTTC
CDR3aa: CASSTPAAGQSYNEQFF

d_gene: TRBD1
v_gene: TRBV5-1
abundance: many
j_gene: TRBJ1-1
CDR3nt: TGCGCCAGCAGCTCGACGCGGACAGGGGCCCTTGAAGCTTTCTTT
CDR3aa: CASSSTRTGALEAFF

d_gene: -
v_gene: TRBV27
abundance: many
j_gene: TRBJ2-1
CDR3nt: TGTGCCAGCAGTAGAGAAGGAACAGCTTACAATGAGCAGTTCTTC
CDR3aa: CASSREGTAYNEQFF

d_gene: -
v_gene: TRBV7-9
abundance: few
j_gene: TRBJ2-7
CDR3nt: TGTGCCAGCAGCTTAGAAGGGAGTAACCACGAGCAGTACTTC
CDR3aa: CASSLEGSNHEQYF

d_gene: TRBD2
v_gene: TRBV6-2/TRBV6-3
abundance: many
j_gene: TRBJ2-7
CDR3nt: TGTGCCAGCAGTCCTGGACTAGCGGACTCCTACGAGCAGTACTTC
CDR3aa: CASSPGLADSYEQYF

d_gene: TRBD2
v_gene: TRBV6-6
abundance: many
j_gene: TRBJ2-3
CDR3nt: TGTGCCAGCAGTAGCCGGGAGGGCCTCGATACGCAGTATTTT
CDR3aa: CASSSREGLDTQYF

d_gene: TRBD1
v_gene: TRBV29-1
abundance: few
j_gene: TRBJ2-7
CDR3nt: TGCAGCGTTGAAGATTGGACAGGGCATTGGGAAGAGCAGTACTTC
CDR3aa: CSVEDWTGHWEEQYF

d_gene: -
v_gene: TRBV18
abundance: few
j_gene: TRBJ1-1
CDR3nt: TGTGCCAGCTCACGACAGGAGTTTGAAGCTTTCTTT
CDR3aa: CASSRQEFEAFF

d_gene: -
v_gene: TRBV6-5
abundance: many
j_gene: TRBJ1-2
CDR3nt: TGTGCCAGCAGGCGGGGCCGCAGCCCTAACTATGGCTACACCTTC
CDR3aa: CASRRGRSPNYGYTF